Below are 27 T cell receptor beta chains sequenced from a single sample in a study of blood T cell repertoires in COVID-19. Generated by immunoSEQ multiplex PCR, the TCRdb table keeps only in-frame clones and is missing some. The sample includes more than 250,000 clones, around 90% of them seen just once. Sequenced: peripheral blood. Receptors originate from a human donor in a cohort sampled during active COVID-19.

The V call is TRBV2, the J call TRBJ2-1; D is undetermined. The germline CDR1 and CDR2 sequences are SNHLY and FYNNEI. V dropped 7 bases and J dropped 8 bases, with 9 bases sitting between them. The length of the CDR3 is 11 residues. CDR3 DNA sequence: TGTGCCAGCACTCGTCGCGATGAGCAGTTCTTC. This translates into CASTRRDEQFF.

V gene TRBV7-2 combines with J gene TRBJ1-4; 9 bases fit TRBD1. This CDR3 has 15 amino acids. Germline CDR1 reads SGHTA; CDR2 reads FQGNSA. J was trimmed by 8 bases and V by 0 bases; bases with no gene match: 4. The CDR3 is CASSLAGTGTEKLFF. CDR3 bases: TGTGCCAGCAGCTTAGCGGGGACAGGGACGGAAAAACTGTTTTTT.

The V gene is TRBV19, the J gene TRBJ1-2; TRBD1 matches at 7 bases. Germline loops: CDR1 LNHDA, CDR2 SQIVND (reference sequence). The CDR3 is 14 residues long. Trimming removed 5 bases from V and 8 bases from J; junction bases left unmatched: 11. In DNA, the CDR3 is TGTGCCAGTAGTCGACAGGGTAGAGGCGGGGGCTACACCTTC. Residues: CASSRQGRGGGYTF.

This sequence joins TRBV7-2 and TRBJ2-5; 7 bases align to TRBD1. From germline, CDR1 is SGHTA and CDR2 FQGNSA. This CDR3 is 15 amino acids long. Trimming cost V 0 bases and J 4 bases; bases outside gene matches: 5. The CDR3 sequence: CASSLATGLIETQYF. CDR3 nucleotide sequence: TGTGCCAGCAGCTTAGCGACAGGGTTGATAGAGACCCAGTACTTC.

This chain uses TRBV4-1 with TRBJ2-2; no firm D call. Trimming took 1 base from V and 6 from J, leaving 18 bases between them. CDR3 length: 17 residues. Germline V gene lookup returns CDR1 MGHRA and CDR2 YSYEKL. Here the CDR3 DNA reads TGCGCCAGCAGCCAAGGCCTAACCGCTGTCTCGGCCGGGGAGCTGTTTTTT. Translating gives CASSQGLTAVSAGELFF.

The chain couples TRBV28 to TRBJ1-2, with 8 bases identical to TRBD1. The CDR3 consists of 13 residues. The ends lost 6 bases at V and 7 bases at J; junction bases unmatched: 7. The germline V gene encodes CDR1 MDHEN and CDR2 SYDVKM. The CDR3: CASSTGGKGGYTF. CDR3 DNA: TGTGCCAGCAGCACAGGGGGAAAGGGTGGCTACACCTTC.

This clone was observed a handful of times. The chain employs TRBV3-1 (or the pseudogene TRBV3-2) and TRBJ2-7; D is undetermined. Deletions cut 3 bases from V and 3 bases from J, with 9 bases between. The germline V gene has CDR1 LGHDT and CDR2 YNNKEL (reference sequence). The CDR3 totals 13 residues. CDR3: CASSHYVGYEQYF. The CDR3 region has the DNA TGTGCCAGCAGCCATTATGTCGGCTACGAGCAGTACTTC.

J is TRBJ1-6 and V is TRBV18; maybe TRBD1 (6 bases). Between the trimmed V and J ends, which lost 4 bases and 0 bases, there was a span of 19 bases. CDR3 size: 19 residues. CDR1 and CDR2 from the germline V gene are KGHSH and LQKENI. CDR3: CASSLGAGARASYNSPLHF. In DNA form, the CDR3 reads TGTGCCAGCTCACTCGGCGCAGGGGCAAGGGCCTCCTATAATTCACCCCTCCACTTT.

The chain couples TRBV27 to TRBJ2-5; maybe TRBD2 (5 bases). Trimming pared 7 bases from V and 7 bases from J, leaving 10 bases between. The CDR3 is made up of 11 amino acids. CDR1 MNHEY and CDR2 SMNVEV come from the germline V gene (reference sequence). The CDR3 is CASTSGRTQYF. CDR3 bases: TGTGCCAGCACCTCGGGGAGGACCCAGTACTTC.

The V call is TRBV7-2, the J call TRBJ2-7; maybe TRBD1 (5 bases). This CDR3 region has 16 residues. Trimming took 7 bases from V and 3 from J, leaving 22 bases between them. The germline gives CDR1 SGHTA, CDR2 FQGNSA. The CDR3 reads CASTTQGQAHDYEQYF. The CDR3 bases are TGTGCCAGCACCACCCAGGGTCAGGCACATGACTACGAGCAGTACTTC.

This sequence joins TRBV6-5 and TRBJ1-1; TRBD1 aligns across 9 bases. Trimming cost V 7 bases and J 5 bases; bases outside gene matches: 11. The CDR3 sequence is 15 residues long. Per the germline V gene, CDR1 is MNHEY and CDR2 is SVGAGI. The CDR3 coding sequence is TGTGCCAGCAACCCGACAGGACAGGGGTCTACTGAAGCTTTCTTT. Translated, it gives CASNPTGQGSTEAFF.

This sequence joins TRBV12-3 or TRBV12-4 and TRBJ1-4; 10 bases fit TRBD1. The V segment lost 6 bases and the J segment 13 bases; nucleotides outside the gene matches: 8. This CDR3 spans 13 amino acids. Here the CDR3 reads CASSTGQGRRLFF. CDR3 nucleotide sequence: TGTGCCAGCAGCACGGGACAGGGGAGGAGACTGTTTTTT.

The DNA of the CDR3 is TGTGCCACCAGCAGCGGGTCCCCACAAGAGACCCAGTACTTC. It specifies CATSSGSPQETQYF. The chain couples TRBV15 to TRBJ2-5; D ambiguous. The V and J ends lost 3 bases and 2 bases respectively, with 10 bases between them. Germline V CDR1 and CDR2: LNHNV, YYDKDF (reference sequence). This CDR3 comprises 14 residues.

This clone was counted a single time. CDR3 sequence reads: CASSYWAHEKLFF. The CDR3 region has the DNA TGTGCCAGCAGTTATTGGGCCCATGAAAAACTGTTTTTT. V gene TRBV6-2 or TRBV6-3 combines with J gene TRBJ1-4; D ambiguous. Per germline, CDR1 MNHEY and CDR2 SVGEGT. This CDR3 has 13 amino acids. Trimming stripped 3 bases from V and 6 bases from J, with 8 bases between.

The rearrangement links TRBV6-5 to TRBJ1-3, with 8 bases identical to TRBD1. Germline V gives CDR1 MNHEY, CDR2 SVGAGI. J was trimmed by 1 base and V by 5 bases; bases with no gene match: 1. CDR3 length equals 14 residues. CDR3 sequence reads: CASSRTGSGNTIYF. DNA of the CDR3: TGTGCCAGCAGTCGGACAGGGTCTGGAAACACCATATATTTT.

V and J are TRBV10-3 and TRBJ1-2; no clear D gene. Germline V CDR1 and CDR2: ENHRY, SYGVKD. V was pared by 0 bases and J by 0 bases, with 11 bases between. This CDR3 contains 16 residues. Written as DNA, the CDR3 is TGTGCCATCAGTGAGTCCTTTAATGAGCCTAACTATGGCTACACCTTC. Its translation: CAISESFNEPNYGYTF.

The J gene is TRBJ2-7, the V gene TRBV29-1, with 12 bases fitting TRBD1. This CDR3 comprises 12 residues. Germline loops: CDR1 SQVTM, CDR2 ANQGSEA. Trimming took 7 bases from V and 7 from J; bases not matched to a gene: 5. The CDR3 DNA reads as TGCAGCGCGGGACAGGGGGCAGGGGAGCAGTACTTC. This sequence encodes CSAGQGAGEQYF.

Here the CDR3 reads CASSGGNSGNTIYF. The DNA for the CDR3 is TGTGCCAGTTCAGGGGGGAACTCTGGAAACACCATATATTTT. This rearrangement joins TRBV2 to TRBJ1-3; 7 bases map to TRBD1. Germline V gene sequence: CDR1 SNHLY, CDR2 FYNNEI. The CDR3 loop spans 14 amino acids. Trimming took 9 bases from V and 0 from J; bases not matched to a gene: 5. Together with reference TRBV2 and TRBJ1-3, the CDR3 gives the full variable domain: EPEVTQTPSHQVTQMGQEVILRCVPISNHLYFYWYRQILGQKVEFLVSFYNNEISEKSEIFDDQFSVERPDGSNFTLKIRSTKLEDSAMYFCASSGGNSGNTIYFGEGSWLTVV.

The genes are TRBV7-2 and TRBJ2-1, with TRBD2 identical over 8 bases. The V gene end was trimmed by 3 bases and the J gene end by 7 bases; junction bases not matched to a gene: 8. Germline V gene lookup returns CDR1 SGHTA and CDR2 FQGNSA. This CDR3 contains 15 residues. CDR3 protein: CASSFPGTRVNEQFF. DNA for the CDR3: TGTGCCAGCAGCTTTCCCGGGACTAGGGTAAATGAGCAGTTCTTC.

This clone occurred once. CDR3 nucleotide sequence: TGTGCCAGCAGCCAAGACGGGCGGGGGAGTCGCAATCAGCCCCAGCATTTT. It specifies CASSQDGRGSRNQPQHF. V usage is TRBV4-2 and J usage is TRBJ1-5, with D possibly being TRBD1 (5 bases). With 0 bases removed from V and 2 bases from J, the gap between germline ends came to 14 bases. The CDR3 sequence is 17 residues long. The germline CDR1 and CDR2 sequences are LGHNA and YNFKEQ.

V and J are TRBV5-4 and TRBJ1-3; tentatively, D is TRBD1 (6 bases). Germline values: CDR1 SGHNT, CDR2 YYREEE (reference sequence). The V and J ends lost 4 bases and 0 bases respectively, with 17 bases between them. The CDR3 has 17 residues. DNA of the CDR3: TGTGCCAGCAGCGCGGGAGGGACACGTAGCTCTGGAAACACCATATATTTT. Amino acids: CASSAGGTRSSGNTIYF.

The chain links TRBV15 to TRBJ1-1, with TRBD1 matching 9 bases. The germline V gene has CDR1 LNHNV and CDR2 YYDKDF (reference sequence). V lost 1 base, J lost 9 bases, and 6 bases stayed unmatched. This CDR3 has 14 residues. In DNA form, the CDR3 reads TGTGCCACCAGCAGAGCTGGGGACAGGGCAAAAGCTTTCTTT. As protein: CATSRAGDRAKAFF.

The chain has TRBV5-1 and TRBJ2-1; 8 bases agree with TRBD2. This CDR3 region has 15 residues. V trimming: 4 bases; J trimming: 4 bases; junction bases outside the gene matches: 7. Germline CDR1 reads SGHRS; CDR2 reads YFSETQ. The CDR3, as DNA: TGCGCCAGCAGCCCCGTAAGCGGGAGATACAATGAGCAGTTCTTC. It specifies CASSPVSGRYNEQFF.

This chain uses TRBV7-2 with TRBJ2-7, with D possibly matching TRBD1 (5 bases). This CDR3 contains 13 residues. From germline, CDR1 is SGHTA and CDR2 FQGNSA. V was trimmed by 5 bases and J by 0 bases, leaving 8 bases between them. This CDR3 is CASSPGHSYEQYF. The DNA for the CDR3 is TGTGCCAGCAGCCCCGGACACTCCTACGAGCAGTACTTC.

The chain recombines TRBV7-2 with TRBJ1-2; unclear D gene. In germline, CDR1 is SGHTA, CDR2 FQGNSA. This CDR3 has 15 residues. The V end was cut by 5 bases, the J end by 1 base, with 14 bases between. The CDR3 DNA is TGTGCCAGCAGCCCTAATGCGGCGGATAACTATGGCTACACCTTC. It encodes CASSPNAADNYGYTF.

This clone was seen only a few times. CDR3 nucleotides: TGTGCCAGCAGCTGGACAGGGGGCGCAAAGATGAACACTGAAGCTTTCTTT. This translates into CASSWTGGAKMNTEAFF. V usage is TRBV11-2 and J usage is TRBJ1-1, with TRBD1 matching over 11 bases. The CDR3 runs 17 residues. Germline lookup yields CDR1 SGHAT and CDR2 FQNNGV. V was clipped by 4 bases and J by 0 bases; unmatched bases: 7.

The chain recombines TRBV18 with TRBJ2-7; 10 bases fit TRBD1. This CDR3 region has 16 residues. Looked up from germline, CDR1 is KGHSH and CDR2 is LQKENI. Trimming removed 3 bases from V and 4 bases from J; junction bases left unmatched: 9. CDR3 sequence (DNA): TGTGCCAGCTCACCTCGAGGGACAGGGGATCTGTACGAGCAGTACTTC. This sequence encodes CASSPRGTGDLYEQYF. The full variable domain, its missing parts supplied by reference TRBV18 and TRBJ2-7, is NAGVMQNPRHLVRRRGQEARLRCSPMKGHSHVYWYRQLPEEGLKFMVYLQKENIIDESGMPKERFSAEFPKEGPSILRIQQVVRGDSAAYFCASSPRGTGDLYEQYFGPGTRLTVT.